The next 24 T cell receptor beta chains were all read from a single sample in a study of post-analysis software for immune sequencing data. Points from the study as a whole: Relative to controls, patients had a few TRBV segments at higher frequency, with TRBV5-6, TRBV5-1 and TRBV20-1 among these.

Prepared libraries of TCR beta cDNA carried unique molecular identifiers. TCRdb re-called the PCR reads with MiXCR, one entry per CDR3 protein. Of fewer than 900,000 distinct CDR3 sequences listed, under 60% are singletons. Antigen specificity for these receptors is unknown. The sequenced sample consisted of blood. These receptors were taken from a girl aged 10 to 17 with multiple sclerosis.

This clonotype has a single count. The chain has TRBV2 and TRBJ1-5; 9 positions agree with TRBD1. Germline V lookup: CDR1 SNHLY, CDR2 FYNNEI. The CDR3 has 14 residues. V lost 9 bases to trimming and J lost 9 bases; unmatched junction nucleotides: 12. This chain's CDR3 is CARGTGRTARPQHF. DNA of the CDR3: TGTGCCAGGGGGACAGGGCGGACAGCCAGGCCCCAGCATTTT.

The rearrangement links TRBV11-1 to TRBJ2-1, with TRBD2 matching over 14 bases. The junction had 5 bases not matched to a gene; V was cut back by 2 bases and J by 5 bases. Germline CDR1 is SGHAT and CDR2 is FQDESV (reference sequence). The CDR3 loop spans 17 amino acids. CDR3 in amino acids: CASSLYGTSGGHNEQFF. CDR3 DNA sequence: TGTGCCAGCAGCTTATACGGGACTAGCGGGGGACACAATGAGCAGTTCTTC.

V usage is TRBV5-6 and J usage is TRBJ1-2; D gene ambiguous. V was clipped by 4 bases and J by 8 bases, with 15 bases between them. This CDR3 is built from 13 residues. From germline, CDR1 is SGHDT and CDR2 YYEEEE. The CDR3 coding sequence is TGTGCCAGCAGCCCCCCGGGCTCGGGAGGCTACACCTTC. This sequence encodes CASSPPGSGGYTF.

The chain joins TRBV4-3 to TRBJ2-5, with D possibly matching TRBD1 (5 bases). Per germline, CDR1 LGHNA and CDR2 YSLEER. The V end was cut by 2 bases, the J end by 11 bases, with 21 bases between. The CDR3 is made up of 15 amino acids. Written as DNA, the CDR3 is TGCGCCAGCAGCCAAACGTGGGGCGGACACAATGAGCAGTACTTC. Residues: CASSQTWGGHNEQYF.

The V and J genes are TRBV15 and TRBJ2-1; D not certain. Per germline, CDR1 LNHNV and CDR2 YYDKDF (reference sequence). V was cut by 5 bases and J by 8 bases, with 10 bases left in between. The CDR3 consists of 12 residues. The CDR3 loop reads CATSLVLDEQFF. DNA for the CDR3: TGTGCCACCAGCCTTGTCCTAGATGAGCAGTTCTTC.

The chain joins TRBV6-5 to TRBJ2-1; 12 bases match TRBD2. This CDR3 is 19 amino acids long. Germline CDR1 MNHEY, CDR2 SVGAGI. Trimming cost V 4 bases and J 2 bases; bases outside gene matches: 12. Here the CDR3 DNA reads TGTGCCAGCAGTTCCCCTCGGGGCGGACTAGCGGGGACCTACAATGAGCAGTTCTTC. Its translation: CASSSPRGGLAGTYNEQFF.

The sample holds a few counts of this clonotype. The chain links TRBV6-5 to TRBJ2-6, with a possible D match to TRBD1 (5 bases). From germline, CDR1 is MNHEY and CDR2 SVGAGI. CDR3 length: 17 residues. Between the trimmed V and J ends, which lost 3 bases and 0 bases, there was a span of 12 bases. CDR3: CASSYTGAPSGANVLTF. As DNA, the CDR3 is TGTGCCAGCAGTTATACAGGAGCACCCTCTGGGGCCAACGTCCTGACTTTC.

The CDR3 coding sequence is TGTGCCAGCAGCTTCGGACACGGGCCCTACGAGCAGTACTTC. Amino acid sequence: CASSFGHGPYEQYF. V gene TRBV9 combines with J gene TRBJ2-7; a possible D gene is TRBD1 (5 bases). In germline, CDR1 is SGDLS, CDR2 YYNGEE. Trimming took 4 bases from V and 2 from J, leaving 13 bases between them. CDR3 length: 14 residues.

This clonotype was counted between two and nine times. The chain joins TRBV29-1 to TRBJ2-1, with D possibly TRBD2 on 6 matching bases. Germline V gene sequence: CDR1 SQVTM, CDR2 ANQGSEA. CDR3 length: 13 residues. Trimming pared 7 bases from V and 1 base from J, leaving 11 bases between. The CDR3 DNA is TGCAGCGGGGGGGATCCTTCCTACAATGAGCAGTTCTTC. Its translation: CSGGDPSYNEQFF.

This clonotype showed up just once. The chain uses TRBV20-1 and TRBJ2-1; D remains unclear. CDR1 is DFQATT and CDR2 is SNEGSKA in the germline V gene (reference sequence). This CDR3 region has 12 residues. This CDR3 reads CRAEPRYGEQFF. Written as DNA, the CDR3 is TGCAGGGCCGAACCTCGATACGGGGAGCAGTTCTTC.

This clonotype was seen a few times. The chain joins TRBV6-5 to TRBJ2-6; D not resolved. Trimming took off 2 bases at V and 0 bases at J, with 5 bases between the two ends. From germline, CDR1 is MNHEY and CDR2 SVGAGI. There are 15 residues in the CDR3. The DNA for the CDR3 is TGTGCCAGCAGTTACCACAGCTCTGGGGCCAACGTCCTGACTTTC. Protein product: CASSYHSSGANVLTF.

This clonotype was seen a handful of times. V gene TRBV20-1 combines with J gene TRBJ2-5, with D tentatively TRBD2 (6 bases). From germline, CDR1 is DFQATT and CDR2 SNEGSKA (reference sequence). Trimming left V 1 base short and J 5 bases short, with 17 bases between. The CDR3 loop spans 15 amino acids. Here the CDR3 reads CSARGRGEAGETQYF. The CDR3 nucleotides are TGCAGTGCTAGAGGGCGGGGCGAGGCGGGGGAGACCCAGTACTTC.

This clonotype was counted a few times. The chain couples TRBV20-1 to TRBJ2-4; D might be TRBD2 (5 bases). The CDR3 is 16 amino acids. The V end was cut by 5 bases, the J end by 3 bases, with 20 bases between. The germline V gene encodes CDR1 DFQATT and CDR2 SNEGSKA (reference sequence). The CDR3 loop reads CSAFPSGLGGKNIQYF. CDR3 DNA sequence: TGCAGTGCTTTCCCCTCAGGACTGGGCGGCAAAAACATTCAGTACTTC.

The rearrangement uses TRBV3-1 and TRBJ2-3, with D perhaps being TRBD1 or TRBD2 (5 bases each). V lost 4 bases, J lost 1 base, and 12 bases lay in between. The germline V gene encodes CDR1 LGHDT and CDR2 YNNKEL (reference sequence). The CDR3 spans 15 residues. The CDR3: CASSRGGSGTDTQYF. For the CDR3, the DNA is TGTGCCAGCAGCCGGGGCGGGTCAGGCACAGATACGCAGTATTTT.

This clonotype has a handful of counts. A read error may produce the germline difference seen at one junction end. The V gene is TRBV20-1, the J gene TRBJ2-3, with D perhaps matching TRBD2 (5 bases). The CDR3 totals 14 residues. CDR1 and CDR2 (germline): DFQATT, SNEGSKA (reference sequence). The CDR3 coding sequence is TGCAGTGCTTACTCCGGGTCTAGCAAAGATACGCAGTATTTT. Its protein is CSAYSGSSKDTQYF.

The CDR3 sequence: CASSIRRGIYEQYF. The DNA for the CDR3 is TGTGCCAGCAGTATAAGGCGGGGCATCTACGAGCAGTACTTC. The V gene is TRBV6-2 or TRBV6-3, the J gene TRBJ2-7, with D possibly being TRBD2 (6 bases). Germline CDR1 MNHEY, CDR2 SVGEGT. This CDR3 spans 14 amino acids. The germline V and J ends were trimmed by 5 bases and 3 bases, with 14 bases remaining between them.

The chain uses TRBV3-1 and TRBJ2-5; weak D call: TRBD2 (5 bases). Trimming pared 1 base from V and 11 bases from J, leaving 14 bases between. Germline V gene lookup returns CDR1 LGHDT and CDR2 YNNKEL (reference sequence). The CDR3 covers 13 residues. CDR3 in DNA: TGTGCCAGCAGCCAAGTCCCAGATACGGGGCAGTACTTC. Protein: CASSQVPDTGQYF.

This clonotype was detected only once. The chain recombines TRBV7-9 with TRBJ1-1; weak D call: TRBD1 (5 bases). This CDR3 contains 15 residues. Germline CDR1 and CDR2: SEHNR and FQNEAQ (reference sequence). Between the trimmed V and J ends, which lost 5 bases and 2 bases, there was a span of 15 bases. The CDR3 loop reads CASSPLDRLNTEAFF. The CDR3 DNA follows: TGTGCCAGCAGCCCTCTCGACAGACTAAACACTGAAGCTTTCTTT.

A few counts support this clonotype. V gene TRBV9 combines with J gene TRBJ2-3; 7 bases agree with TRBD2. This CDR3 contains 16 residues. The germline V gene encodes CDR1 SGDLS and CDR2 YYNGEE. V lost 0 bases to trimming and J lost 3 bases; unmatched junction nucleotides: 7. CDR3: CASSVGASGTTDTQYF. The CDR3, as DNA: TGTGCCAGCAGCGTAGGGGCCAGCGGGACGACAGATACGCAGTATTTT.

Of note for this clonotype: The germline gene is not matched at one end of the junction; a read error may be the cause. The V and J genes are TRBV6-5 and TRBJ1-3; no firm D call. Germline-derived CDR1 and CDR2 are MNHEY and SVGAGI. The CDR3 is made up of 13 amino acids. CDR3 coding DNA: TGTGCCTGCAGTTACCCATGGAGGAGCACCATATATTTT. Protein sequence: CACSYPWRSTIYF.

A few counts support this clonotype. This rearrangement joins TRBV6-5 to TRBJ2-5; D is unresolved. Germline-derived CDR1 and CDR2 are MNHEY and SVGAGI. The CDR3 length is 13 residues. V was shortened by 5 bases and J by 2 bases, with 9 bases between the two germline ends. CDR3 nucleotides: TGTGCCAGCAGTCAACGTAGGCAAGAGACCCAGTACTTC. As protein: CASSQRRQETQYF.

The sample holds a few counts of this clonotype. This chain uses TRBV7-2 with TRBJ2-5; tentatively, D is TRBD1 (6 bases). Germline CDR1 SGHTA, CDR2 FQGNSA. V was clipped by 0 bases and J by 4 bases, with 12 bases between them. The CDR3 is 15 amino acids. The CDR3 sequence: CASSLAFWTAETQYF. CDR3 nucleotides: TGTGCCAGCAGCTTAGCATTTTGGACAGCAGAGACCCAGTACTTC.

This clonotype occurred a few times. This chain links TRBV10-3 with TRBJ2-2, with D hard to call. V lost 10 bases to trimming and J lost 3 bases, with 9 bases between them. Germline V gives CDR1 ENHRY, CDR2 SYGVKD. CDR3 size: 12 residues. The CDR3 DNA is TGTGCCACTTTAGAAGACACCGGGGAGCTGTTTTTT. It is translated as CATLEDTGELFF.

J is TRBJ2-7 and V is TRBV5-1; 9 bases map to TRBD1. The J call may be wrong; the DNA end is better matched by TRBJ2-5. Germline assignment: CDR1 SGHRS and CDR2 YFSETQ. This CDR3 contains 15 residues. Written as DNA, the CDR3 is TGCGCCAGCAGCTTGGAGCCAGGACAGGGGGAGACCCAGTACTTC. Its translation: CASSLEPGQGETQYF.